This TCR beta chain was identified in a study of chemoradiotherapy in HPV16-positive cancers. General study points: Candidate HPV-specific clones and E7-related TCR motifs grew in tumor during treatment.

TCRdb's copy holds only in-frame clones and misses some; the assay was immunoSEQ multiplex PCR. Of some 6,000 clones listed, 75% to 90% are singletons. The length of the CDR3 is 15 residues. Trimming took 3 bases from V and 4 from J, leaving 17 bases between them. Germline CDR1 and CDR2: SGHRS and YFSETQ. This clone was found once. Its antigen is unidentified. Here the sequenced sample was tumor tissue, taken from a patient who underwent chemoradiotherapy. This TCR was sampled from a human donor with HPV-associated anogenital cancer. V gene TRBV5-1 combines with J gene TRBJ2-7; D may correspond to TRBD1 or TRBD2 (6 bases each). The CDR3 region is CASSSGAGSFYEQYF. In nucleotides, the CDR3 is TGCGCCAGCAGCTCGGGGGCGGGATCCTTTTACGAGCAGTACTTC.